These T cell receptor beta chains were read from a single sample in a study of T-cell memory formation after mild COVID-19. MiXCR was run by TCRdb on the 5' RACE reads, yielding one entry per CDR3 protein. The data contain 57,000 or so distinct CDR3 sequences, 9.3% of them seen just once; the ten biggest clones take up approximately 1.1%. The sample was PBMCs or a T cell subset sorted from them (not recorded which). The receptors originated from a man aged 18 to 30 who had mild COVID-19 (a few samples of this study predate the infection). Cell type and time point are not known. Both conserved end residues are part of each CDR3. The D gene is left open where the match is weak. Size tells how often a clone was seen (once, few, many) or the class of an expanded clone, and some rows leave it out.

few	TRBV5-1	TRBJ2-1	TRBD1	CASSTSPDRAHEQFF	TGCGCCAGCAGCACCAGCCCCGACAGGGCCCATGAGCAGTTCTTC
few	TRBV2	TRBJ2-2	.	CARRDNSNTGELFF	TGTGCCAGGCGGGACAACTCGAACACCGGGGAGCTGTTTTTT
many	TRBV5-1	TRBJ2-3	TRBD2	CASSFTTSGATDTQYF	TGCGCCAGCAGCTTCACGACTAGCGGGGCCACAGATACGCAGTATTTT
.	TRBV7-9	TRBJ1-1	.	CASSLSPRTVSEAFF	TGTGCCAGCAGCTTAAGTCCGCGGACTGTCAGTGAAGCTTTCTTT
few	TRBV5-1	TRBJ2-3	TRBD1	CASSLFRTGVTDTQYF	TGCGCCAGCAGCTTATTCAGGACAGGGGTCACAGATACGCAGTATTTT
few	TRBV12-3/TRBV12-4	TRBJ1-1	TRBD1	CASSTGTGVTAFF	TGTGCCAGCAGTACCGGGACAGGGGTTACGGCTTTCTTT
.	TRBV5-1	TRBJ2-7	TRBD1	CASSPAGTGMASSYEQYF	TGCGCCAGCAGCCCAGCCGGGACAGGGATGGCGAGCTCCTACGAGCAGTACTTC
few	TRBV5-1	TRBJ1-6	.	CASSFSGARVEPLHF	TGCGCCAGCAGCTTTTCCGGGGCGCGCGTAGAACCCCTCCACTTT
.	TRBV29-1	TRBJ1-1	.	CSVTGQYNTEAFF	TGCAGCGTTACTGGACAGTATAACACTGAAGCTTTCTTT
many	TRBV4-3	TRBJ2-1	.	CASSPGTASYNEQFF	TGCGCCAGCAGCCCTGGGACGGCTTCCTACAATGAGCAGTTCTTC
many	TRBV5-1	TRBJ2-1	.	CASSFLGASYNEQFF	TGCGCCAGCAGCTTCTTAGGAGCCTCCTACAATGAGCAGTTCTTC
.	TRBV12-3/TRBV12-4	TRBJ2-7	.	CASSFGSMGGYEQYF	TGTGCCAGCAGTTTTGGGTCCATGGGCGGGTACGAGCAGTACTTC
.	TRBV24-1	TRBJ1-1	.	CATSGQNAEAFF	TGTGCCACCAGCGGACAGAACGCTGAAGCTTTCTTT
.	TRBV9	TRBJ2-3	.	CASSEPWDFTSTDTQYF	TGTGCCAGCAGCGAGCCCTGGGACTTTACTAGCACAGATACGCAGTATTTT
few	TRBV9	TRBJ1-1	.	CASSVGNMNTEAFF	TGTGCCAGCAGCGTAGGGAACATGAACACTGAAGCTTTCTTT
.	TRBV11-2	TRBJ2-2	.	CASSYPPQELFF	TGTGCCAGCAGCTACCCCCCTCAGGAGCTGTTTTTT
medium-sized	TRBV7-2	TRBJ2-7	TRBD1	CASSITGTVLSYEQYF	TGTGCCAGCAGTATCACCGGGACAGTCCTCTCCTACGAGCAGTACTTC
.	TRBV4-3	TRBJ2-3	TRBD1	CASSQGRTGTTDTQYF	TGCGCCAGCAGCCAAGGACGGACAGGCACCACAGATACGCAGTATTTT
.	TRBV5-6	TRBJ1-1	.	CASSSYDTEAFF	TGTGCCAGCAGCTCATATGACACTGAAGCTTTCTTT
few	TRBV7-2	TRBJ2-7	TRBD1	CASSPGGAGRNEQYF	TGTGCCAGCAGCCCAGGGGGCGCGGGGAGGAACGAGCAGTACTTC
many	TRBV5-1	TRBJ2-5	TRBD1	CASSLTGGSETQYF	TGCGCCAGCAGCTTGACAGGGGGCAGTGAGACCCAGTACTTC
few	TRBV20-1	TRBJ2-7	.	CSARTALNRYEQYF	TGCAGTGCCCGGACAGCCCTGAACCGTTACGAGCAGTACTTC
few	TRBV4-3	TRBJ2-1	.	CASSQDFGYWRGDEQFF	TGCGCCAGCAGCCAAGATTTTGGGTACTGGCGGGGCGATGAGCAGTTCTTC
few	TRBV20-1	TRBJ2-2	TRBD2	CSARDLGPGEVAGGPETGELFF	TGCAGTGCTAGAGATCTTGGTCCCGGGGAAGTAGCGGGGGGGCCGGAGACCGGGGAGCTGTTTTTT
.	TRBV30	TRBJ2-7	TRBD1	CAWGQAYEQYF	TGTGCCTGGGGACAGGCCTACGAGCAGTACTTC
.	TRBV12-3/TRBV12-4	TRBJ1-6	TRBD1	CASSLRTGPDSPLHF	TGTGCCAGCAGTTTAAGGACAGGGCCTGATTCACCCCTCCACTTT
.	TRBV6-5	TRBJ1-4	.	CASRQGSEKLFF	TGTGCCAGCAGACAGGGAAGTGAAAAACTGTTTTTT
many	TRBV12-3/TRBV12-4	TRBJ1-5	.	CASSSGYNQPQHF	TGTGCCAGCAGTTCAGGGTACAATCAGCCCCAGCATTTT
.	TRBV5-6	TRBJ1-2	.	CASSPFFQGAGYTF	TGTGCCAGCAGTCCCTTTTTCCAGGGCGCGGGCTACACCTTC
many	TRBV18	TRBJ2-6	.	CASSTRGSGANVLTF	TGTGCCAGCTCCACACGGGGCTCTGGGGCCAACGTCCTGACTTTC
.	TRBV24-1	TRBJ2-3	.	CATSEDSTDTQYF	TGTGCCACCAGTGAGGACAGCACAGATACGCAGTATTTT
few	TRBV5-1	TRBJ2-3	.	CASSPGPGDTQYF	TGCGCCAGCAGCCCGGGGCCGGGGGATACGCAGTATTTT
few	TRBV6-2/TRBV6-3	TRBJ2-7	.	CASSYRESQQYF	TGTGCCAGCAGTTACCGCGAGAGCCAGCAGTACTTC
.	TRBV11-2	TRBJ2-2	.	CASSAVGTGELFF	TGTGCCAGCAGCGCAGTGGGGACCGGGGAGCTGTTTTTT
few	TRBV19	TRBJ2-2	.	CASSIGGSYTGELFF	TGTGCCAGTAGTATTGGAGGGTCATACACCGGGGAGCTGTTTTTT
few	TRBV5-1	TRBJ2-1	.	CASSLRVGTQVNEQFF	TGCGCCAGCAGCTTGAGGGTCGGGACACAGGTTAATGAGCAGTTCTTC
.	TRBV20-1	TRBJ2-7	TRBD2	CSAPLRAGGYEQYF	TGCAGTGCTCCGCTTAGAGCGGGGGGCTACGAGCAGTACTTC
.	TRBV7-9	TRBJ1-5	.	CASSRDISNQPQHF	TGTGCCAGCAGCCGGGACATTAGCAATCAGCCCCAGCATTTT
.	TRBV12-3/TRBV12-4	TRBJ2-3	TRBD1	CASSNRGRTDTQYF	TGTGCCAGCAGTAACAGGGGGCGGACAGATACGCAGTATTTT
.	TRBV4-3	TRBJ1-2	.	CASSPLPQANYGYTF	TGCGCCAGCAGCCCTCTCCCACAGGCTAACTATGGCTACACCTTC
.	TRBV28	TRBJ1-5	.	CASSAGSSDQPQHF	TGTGCCAGCAGTGCGGGGTCCTCGGATCAGCCCCAGCATTTT
few	TRBV19	TRBJ1-2	.	CASSTGYGYTF	TGTGCCAGTAGTACCGGCTATGGCTACACCTTC
few	TRBV7-3	TRBJ2-3	.	CASSSDISDTQYF	TGTGCCAGCAGCTCAGACATATCAGATACGCAGTATTTT
many	TRBV5-1	TRBJ2-5	.	CASSLAVDRGGQETQYF	TGCGCCAGCAGCTTGGCCGTGGACCGTGGAGGCCAAGAGACCCAGTACTTC
.	TRBV6-5	TRBJ1-2	.	CASRPSAGGYTF	TGTGCCAGCAGGCCGTCGGCCGGTGGCTACACCTTC
.	TRBV12-3/TRBV12-4	TRBJ1-2	.	CASSLEGWGYGYTF	TGTGCCAGCAGTTTAGAGGGCTGGGGCTATGGCTACACCTTC
many	TRBV5-1	TRBJ2-5	.	CASSLANEWGETQYF	TGCGCCAGCAGCTTGGCCAACGAGTGGGGAGAGACCCAGTACTTC
once	TRBV6-1	TRBJ1-2	.	CASRPSGDPGGYTF	TGTGCCAGCAGACCCTCTGGGGACCCGGGGGGCTACACCTTC
.	TRBV3-1	TRBJ1-1	.	CASSPGFGFNTEAFF	TGTGCCAGCAGCCCTGGATTTGGATTTAACACTGAAGCTTTCTTT
.	TRBV11-2	TRBJ1-2	TRBD1	CASSYGQGRFYGYTF	TGTGCCAGCAGCTATGGACAGGGGAGGTTCTATGGCTACACCTTC
few	TRBV30	TRBJ2-6	.	CAWSPGAGLGANVLTF	TGTGCCTGGAGTCCGGGCGCGGGCCTGGGGGCCAACGTCCTGACTTTC
few	TRBV20-1	TRBJ1-2	.	CSARESARGGYTF	TGCAGTGCTAGAGAGTCAGCCAGAGGAGGCTACACCTTC
.	TRBV28	TRBJ2-3	.	CASSDRQSGPWGDTQYF	TGTGCCAGCAGTGACAGACAGAGCGGTCCTTGGGGAGATACGCAGTATTTT
few	TRBV4-3	TRBJ2-5	.	CASSQDWRGLTETQYF	TGCGCCAGCAGCCAAGATTGGCGGGGTTTGACAGAGACCCAGTACTTC
few	TRBV7-2	TRBJ1-1	.	CASSQVVLGLTEAFF	TGTGCCAGCAGCCAAGTCGTATTAGGGCTCACTGAAGCTTTCTTT
.	TRBV7-6	TRBJ2-1	TRBD2	CASSSTGSSGAAFEQFF	TGTGCCAGCAGCTCGACTGGTTCTAGCGGGGCGGCGTTTGAGCAGTTCTTC
.	TRBV7-2	TRBJ2-3	.	CASSLVFDTQYF	TGTGCCAGCAGCTTGGTCTTTGATACGCAGTATTTT